The entry that follows covers one T cell receptor (beta chain) sequence. Its antigen is not known. This table comes from immunoSEQ multiplex PCR, and its TCRdb copy is limited to in-frame clones, with some not included. The data show more than 95,000 clones, 89% seen once. The data stem from a study of T cell responses to AZD1222 COVID-19 vaccine. In the study overall: The analysis combined second doses at about 4 or about 12 weeks.

Trimming shortened V by 4 bases and J by 3 bases, and 10 bases separated the two germline ends. The CDR3 spans 14 residues. Germline CDR1 and CDR2: SGHDN and FVKESK. Study-wide results and limits: The repertoires were collected only after the peak T cell response.

The specimen was peripheral blood, collected on day 0 of AZD1222 vaccination. The chain combines TRBV14 with TRBJ2-1; TRBD1 is a possible D gene (5 bases). The sequence was obtained from an adult in good health. CDR3 bases: TGTGCCAGCAGCCGAACAGGAAACTACAATGAGCAGTTCTTC. This translates into CASSRTGNYNEQFF.